These T cell receptor beta chains were read from a single sample in a study of CD8+ T cells in alopecia areata. The data were produced by immunoSEQ multiplex PCR, yet TCRdb's version contains in-frame clones alone and is incomplete. Of 35,000 to 50,000 clones detected, roughly 92% appear once; the ten largest clones hold approximately 17%. This sample comprised CD8+ T cells sorted from blood, obtained at week 24, from a patient treated with tofacitinib. These receptors originate from a human donor with alopecia areata. Both conserved end residues are part of each CDR3. The order of the fields is J gene, V gene, clone size, CDR3 protein. Size tells how often a clone was seen (once, few, many) or the class of an expanded clone, and some rows leave it out.

TRBJ2-5	TRBV27	.	CASSFLVAGGTQETQYF
TRBJ1-2	TRBV4-2	.	CASSPSRGEVDYGYTF
TRBJ2-3	TRBV6-5	.	CASSYSLQGASDTQYF
TRBJ2-1	TRBV7-9	.	CASSLAQGKFF
TRBJ2-1	TRBV4-2	few	CASSQDSWDEQFF
TRBJ2-5	TRBV28	.	CASSFETGFQETQYF
TRBJ1-1	TRBV6-5	.	CASRQANTEAFF
TRBJ2-1	TRBV30	.	CAWAGLAGPYNEQFF
TRBJ2-6	TRBV19	.	CASRYRSKANVLTF
TRBJ2-7	TRBV7-9	.	CASSSSRKRSWDEQYF
TRBJ1-2	TRBV6-5	.	CASSSGIANYGYTF
TRBJ2-1	TRBV30	.	CAWRKDGVYNEQFF
TRBJ1-5	TRBV18	once	CASSQGHSNQPQHF
TRBJ2-7	TRBV27	.	CASSLTGNPYEQYF
TRBJ2-2	TRBV4-1	once	CASSQTEGDTGELFF
TRBJ2-7	TRBV7-2	.	CASSWTSGGGEQYF
TRBJ2-7	TRBV7-2	.	CASSADWNEQYF
TRBJ2-7	TRBV10-3	.	CAISDQREGPSTCEQYF
TRBJ2-2	TRBV7-2	.	CASSDLTSGGDTGELFF
TRBJ1-1	TRBV30	once	CAWISGKLTTEAFF
TRBJ2-3	TRBV9	.	CASRSGGGFTDTQYF
TRBJ2-1	TRBV6-5	.	CASSYFGNEQFF
TRBJ2-6	TRBV29-1	.	CSATTRGDKSSGANVLTF
TRBJ1-2	TRBV6-6	.	CASSPRTGRRFYGYTF
TRBJ2-7	TRBV4-2	.	CASSQGMQESYEQYF
TRBJ2-6	TRBV29-1	.	CSVDPPGQGANVLTF
TRBJ2-1	TRBV16	.	CASSHRHYEQFF
TRBJ2-1	TRBV6-5	.	CASSYSGYNEQFF
TRBJ2-7	TRBV7-9	once	CASSSGDRVYEQYF
TRBJ2-2	TRBV29-1	once	CSVDWNGTGELFF
TRBJ2-1	TRBV28	.	CASSFPIQGVKVDEQFF
TRBJ2-1	TRBV5-4	once	CASSLVLAHNSYNEQFF
TRBJ2-1	TRBV29-1	.	CSVVPIQYFNEQFF
TRBJ2-1	TRBV10-3	.	CAISLTGGSNEQFF
TRBJ1-1	TRBV27	.	CASSPDSSSMNTEAFF
TRBJ2-7	TRBV2	.	CATLKNTRQAGTYEQYF
TRBJ2-7	TRBV30	.	CAWSRGTGAYEQYF
.	TRBV9	.	CASSVGIAGTYEQYF
TRBJ2-1	TRBV6-5	.	CASNPGGYNEQFF
TRBJ2-1	TRBV27	.	CASSLGEGYNEQFF
TRBJ2-7	TRBV27	.	CASSLRGVRIEQYF
TRBJ2-7	TRBV7-9	.	CASSLPGQDSYEQYF
TRBJ2-6	TRBV5-5	.	CASSQVGPSGANVLTF
TRBJ2-5	TRBV6-1	.	CASSEAGWASGKQETQYF
TRBJ2-5	TRBV15	.	CATSRGLAGFYF
TRBJ1-1	TRBV19	once	CASTEGATEAFF
TRBJ2-3	TRBV6-5	.	CASGVSSDTQYF
TRBJ2-1	TRBV19	.	CASSIGSTTGYNEQFF
TRBJ1-1	TRBV29-1	.	CSVVITEAFF
TRBJ2-5	TRBV4-2	.	CASSQDLPRSEGETQYF
TRBJ2-1	TRBV6-5	.	CASSPNGGPYNEQFF
TRBJ2-2	TRBV15	.	CATSRDRDGNTGELFF
TRBJ2-1	TRBV2	.	CASSEVAATNEQFF